This passage covers 26 T cell receptor beta chains from one sample sequenced in a study of blood T cell repertoires in COVID-19. Sequencing was performed with immunoSEQ multiplex PCR; in TCRdb, only in-frame clones are kept and a portion is missing. The repertoire includes 150,000 to 200,000 clones, about 86% of them detected once, and roughly 8.2% sits in the top ten. Sequenced: peripheral blood. These TCRs come from a man between 60 and 75 years old with acute or convalescent COVID-19.

J is TRBJ2-1 and V is TRBV27, with 7 bases identical to TRBD1. The ends lost 5 bases at V and 7 bases at J; junction bases unmatched: 11. There are 15 residues in the CDR3. Germline assignment: CDR1 MNHEY and CDR2 SMNVEV (reference sequence). In DNA, the CDR3 is TGTGCCAGCAGTGCCCACTCGACAGGGTCTAATGAGCAGTTCTTC. It codes for CASSAHSTGSNEQFF.

V and J are TRBV7-9 and TRBJ1-2; 7 nucleotides align to TRBD1. The CDR3 is 15 amino acids. V was pared by 5 bases and J by 5 bases, with 11 bases of the junction left unmatched. Germline V gene sequence: CDR1 SEHNR, CDR2 FQNEAQ (reference sequence). The CDR3: CASSLARGQFYGYTF. The DNA for the CDR3 is TGTGCCAGCAGCCTCGCCCGGGGACAGTTTTATGGCTACACCTTC.

This chain joins TRBV11-3 and TRBJ2-5, with D possibly TRBD2 on 6 matching bases. V was shortened by 1 base and J by 4 bases, with 7 bases between the two germline ends. CDR1 and CDR2 from the germline V gene are SGHNT and YENEEA. This CDR3 comprises 13 residues. The CDR3 nucleotides read TGTGCCAGCAGCTTAGGCGGGACAGAGACCCAGTACTTC. It yields the protein CASSLGGTETQYF.

The chain combines TRBV6-5 with TRBJ1-5, with D possibly being TRBD1 (5 bases). V lost 5 bases and J lost 0, with 11 bases in between. The CDR3 has 15 residues. The V gene's germline CDR1 is MNHEY and CDR2 SVGAGI. CDR3 in amino acids: CASSPGTRSNQPQHF. CDR3 nucleotide sequence: TGTGCCAGCAGTCCCGGGACTCGTAGCAATCAGCCCCAGCATTTT.

This rearrangement joins TRBV3-1 (or the pseudogene TRBV3-2) to TRBJ2-5; 12 bases match TRBD2. V lost 4 bases to trimming and J lost 4 bases; unmatched junction nucleotides: 10. Germline values: CDR1 LGHDT, CDR2 YNNKEL (reference sequence). The CDR3 is 17 residues long. DNA of the CDR3: TGTGCCAGCAGCCCTCTAGCGGGAGGGCGAAGGAGAGAGACCCAGTACTTC. Protein: CASSPLAGGRRRETQYF.

The chain has TRBV5-4 and TRBJ2-2, with 8 nucleotides matching TRBD1. The CDR3 totals 17 residues. Trimming cost V 4 bases and J 0 bases; bases outside gene matches: 8. Germline V gene lookup returns CDR1 SGHNT and CDR2 YYREEE (reference sequence). CDR3 nucleotides: TGTGCCAGCAGCAGAACCGCAGGGGGCACGAACACCGGGGAGCTGTTTTTT. Its protein product is CASSRTAGGTNTGELFF.

The gene calls are TRBV7-9 and TRBJ1-5; TRBD1 might be the D (5 bases). This CDR3 is 13 amino acids long. Trimming shortened V by 5 bases and J by 6 bases, and 11 bases separated the two germline ends. CDR1 is SEHNR, CDR2 FQNEAQ, per germline (reference sequence). The CDR3 spells CASSLTGVQPQHF. CDR3 in DNA: TGTGCCAGCAGCCTTACGGGGGTTCAGCCCCAGCATTTT.

The table lists this clone with a few counts. The rearrangement joins TRBV13 to TRBJ2-1, with 14 bases lining up with TRBD2. The germline V gene has CDR1 PRHDT and CDR2 FYEKMQ (reference sequence). The V gene end was trimmed by 5 bases and the J gene end by 10 bases; junction bases not matched to a gene: 13. The length of the CDR3 is 17 residues. CDR3 in amino acids: CASSRRTSGRSLREQFF. In DNA form, the CDR3 reads TGTGCCAGCAGCCGACGGACTAGCGGGAGGAGTTTGCGGGAGCAGTTCTTC.

This sequence joins TRBV19 and TRBJ2-4; D gene ambiguous. CDR3 length: 14 amino acids. Germline V gene sequence: CDR1 LNHDA, CDR2 SQIVND (reference sequence). The V end was cut by 7 bases, the J end by 0 bases, with 10 bases between. The CDR3 spells CASMGPLAKNIQYF. DNA of the CDR3: TGTGCCAGTATGGGCCCGTTAGCCAAAAACATTCAGTACTTC.

The chain employs TRBV3-1 (or the pseudogene TRBV3-2) and TRBJ1-5; D not resolved. With 4 bases removed from V and 7 bases from J, the gap between germline ends came to 8 bases. The germline CDR1 and CDR2 sequences are LGHDT and YNNKEL (reference sequence). CDR3 length: 12 amino acids. The CDR3 protein is CASSLSGQPQHF. The CDR3 DNA follows: TGTGCCAGCAGCCTCTCGGGGCAGCCCCAGCATTTT.

This chain connects TRBV11-1 to TRBJ2-5, with D possibly matching TRBD2 (7 bases). This CDR3 spans 15 amino acids. V was cut by 5 bases and J by 4 bases, with 17 bases left in between. Germline values: CDR1 SGHAT, CDR2 FQDESV (reference sequence). The CDR3 loop is CASSGVGGGGETQYF. CDR3 DNA sequence: TGTGCCAGCAGCGGAGTCGGGGGAGGGGGAGAGACCCAGTACTTC. The whole variable domain, filled in from reference TRBV11-1 and TRBJ2-5, reads EAEVAQSPRYKITEKSQAVAFWCDPISGHATLYWYRQILGQGPELLVQFQDESVVDDSQLPKDRFSAERLKGVDSTLKIQPAELGDSAMYLCASSGVGGGGETQYFGPGTRLLVL.

The chain links TRBV2 to TRBJ1-1; D is ambiguous. Germline CDR1 is SNHLY and CDR2 is FYNNEI. Trimming took 10 bases from V and 1 from J, leaving 13 bases between them. The CDR3 totals 13 residues. The CDR3 loop is CANMKGENTEAFF. CDR3 nucleotide sequence: TGTGCCAACATGAAAGGAGAGAACACTGAAGCTTTCTTT.

The V and J genes are TRBV29-1 and TRBJ2-7; possible D gene TRBD1, 5 bases. Germline V lookup: CDR1 SQVTM, CDR2 ANQGSEA. CDR3 length: 14 residues. The V end lost 0 bases, the J end lost 6 bases, and 15 bases lay between the germline ends. The CDR3 sequence is CSVEDSYTGREQYF. CDR3 DNA: TGCAGCGTTGAAGATTCCTATACAGGCCGCGAGCAGTACTTC.

This clone has only one observation. V and J are TRBV7-2 and TRBJ2-3; 11 nucleotides align to TRBD2. The CDR3 is 17 residues long. Germline lookup yields CDR1 SGHTA and CDR2 FQGNSA. The trim removed 1 base at V and 6 bases at J, leaving 9 bases unmatched. The CDR3 DNA reads TGTGCCAGCAGCTTAGGGCTAGCGGGAGGTTCTCCCGATACGCAGTATTTT. Its translation: CASSLGLAGGSPDTQYF. Based on the CDR3 plus reference TRBV7-2 and TRBJ2-3, the full variable domain is GAGVSQSPSNKVTEKGKDVELRCDPISGHTALYWYRQSLGQGLEFLIYFQGNSAPDKSGLPSDRFSAERTGGSVSTLTIQRTQQEDSAVYLCASSLGLAGGSPDTQYFGPGTRLTVL.

In the case of this clone: The same CDR3 also results from other DNA sequences found in this sample. The chain carries TRBV28 and TRBJ1-5; 7 bases map to TRBD1. The CDR3 length is 14 residues. Germline V gene data show CDR1 as MDHEN and CDR2 as SYDVKM. The V and J ends lost 9 bases and 0 bases, in that order; junction bases with no gene match: 5. CDR3 in DNA: TGTGCCAGTATCCAGGGGGATAGCAATCAGCCCCAGCATTTT. It encodes CASIQGDSNQPQHF.

The chain recombines TRBV12-5 with TRBJ2-1; 8 nucleotides agree with TRBD1. CDR3 length equals 17 residues. Unmatched junction bases numbered 6, after V lost 2 bases and J lost 0 bases. Per the germline V gene, CDR1 is LGHNT and CDR2 is FRNRAP. CDR3 sequence: CASGLTHGQGSYNEQFF. Here the CDR3 DNA reads TGTGCTAGTGGTTTGACCCACGGACAGGGCTCCTACAATGAGCAGTTCTTC.

The J gene is TRBJ1-4, the V gene TRBV5-1, with no clear D. V gave up 0 bases and J gave up 0 bases, with 9 bases separating them. In germline, CDR1 is SGHRS, CDR2 YFSETQ. This CDR3 contains 16 residues. Here the CDR3 DNA reads TGCGCCAGCAGCTTGGTGTCGTCGTCAACTAATGAAAAACTGTTTTTT. This encodes CASSLVSSSTNEKLFF.

V gene TRBV19 combines with J gene TRBJ2-7, with 12 bases aligning to TRBD2. Losses at the gene ends were 3 bases for V and 6 bases for J; bases not matched to a gene: 9. This CDR3 contains 16 residues. Germline V lookup: CDR1 LNHDA, CDR2 SQIVND (reference sequence). The CDR3 here is CASSMLLAGGRPEQYF. CDR3 coding DNA: TGTGCCAGTAGTATGCTACTAGCGGGAGGAAGGCCCGAGCAGTACTTC.

The CDR3 DNA reads TGCGCCAGCAGCTTAGGGACTAGCGGCTACAATGAGCAGTTCTTC. Protein sequence: CASSLGTSGYNEQFF. This chain uses TRBV5-1 with TRBJ2-1, with TRBD2 matching over 11 bases. This CDR3 is built from 15 residues. Germline CDR1 reads SGHRS; CDR2 reads YFSETQ. V was clipped by 2 bases and J by 3 bases; unmatched bases: 1.

V gene TRBV29-1 combines with J gene TRBJ2-2; 7 bases match TRBD1. Trimming took 7 bases from V and 4 from J; bases not matched to a gene: 9. The CDR3 length is 14 residues. Germline CDR1 is SQVTM and CDR2 is ANQGSEA. In DNA, the CDR3 is TGCAGCGGACGACAGGGAACGGGCACCGGGGAGCTGTTTTTT. It specifies CSGRQGTGTGELFF.

This chain links TRBV7-9 with TRBJ2-3; unclear D gene. The CDR3 consists of 16 residues. Germline V CDR1 and CDR2: SEHNR, FQNEAQ (reference sequence). Trimming took 4 bases from V and 3 from J, leaving 17 bases between them. In DNA, the CDR3 is TGTGCCAGCAGCTCGAACGACCGGGTGGTGACAGATACGCAGTATTTT. It specifies CASSSNDRVVTDTQYF.

This chain links TRBV7-3 with TRBJ2-3; 7 bases line up with TRBD1. V lost 1 base and J lost 3; bases outside the gene matches: 4. Germline CDR1 is SGHTA and CDR2 is FQGTGA. This CDR3 contains 15 residues. The CDR3: CASSLMGQSTDTQYF. The CDR3 region has the DNA TGTGCCAGCAGCTTAATGGGACAGTCTACAGATACGCAGTATTTT.

The chain combines TRBV29-1 with TRBJ2-7; weak D call: TRBD2 (7 bases). Trimming pared 2 bases from V and 4 bases from J, leaving 18 bases between. Germline V CDR1 and CDR2: SQVTM, ANQGSEA. The CDR3 is 15 residues long. In DNA, the CDR3 is TGCAGCGTTGAATTAGCAGGGGAGGGCATATACGAGCAGTACTTC. Protein product: CSVELAGEGIYEQYF.

The table lists this clone with a count of one. This chain joins TRBV24-1 and TRBJ2-5, with a weak D call TRBD1 (6 bases). This CDR3 is built from 12 residues. CDR1 and CDR2 (germline): KGHDR, SFDVKD. Trimming pared 9 bases from V and 6 bases from J, leaving 13 bases between. CDR3 sequence reads: CATQGTTKTQYF. CDR3 nucleotide sequence: TGTGCCACCCAAGGGACAACGAAGACCCAGTACTTC.

This chain uses TRBV28 with TRBJ1-4, with D tentatively TRBD1 (5 bases). The CDR3 contains 14 residues. Trimming pared 7 bases from V and 3 bases from J, leaving 12 bases between. CDR1 is MDHEN, CDR2 SYDVKM, per germline. The CDR3: CASTLDTPNEKLFF. CDR3 bases: TGTGCCAGCACCCTGGACACACCTAATGAAAAACTGTTTTTT.

The chain joins TRBV28 to TRBJ2-1; the match to TRBD2 covers 13 bases. Germline CDR1 MDHEN, CDR2 SYDVKM. The CDR3 length is 17 residues. Trimming at V came to 6 bases and at J to 8 bases, leaving 13 bases not matched to a gene. DNA for the CDR3: TGTGCCAGCAGCACGACTGGACTAGCGGGAGTTAGGTATGAGCAGTTCTTC. It encodes CASSTTGLAGVRYEQFF.